Each of the 17 T cell receptor gamma chains below was sequenced from the same sample in a study of Vδ1+ human thymocytes. Study results and caveats: Highly polyclonal TRG and TRD repertoires with Gaussian CDR3 length distributions appeared in thymus.

Extracted RNA was reverse transcribed into cDNA. CDR3 amplicons came from multiplex PCR with pooled V-gene forward and constant-region reverse primers. TCRdb re-called clones from the multiplex PCR reads using CATT. The table has approximately 20,000 gamma-chain clones, around 13% seen once. What these receptors recognize is not known. Sequenced: Vdelta1+ gamma-delta thymocytes from the thymus. The subset is: FACS-sorted CD3+ TCRalphabeta- TCRVdelta1+ TCRVdelta2- thymocytes. These receptors were taken from a child younger than two who had congenital heart surgery.

Concerning this clone itself: This sample also contains other DNA sequences that code for the same CDR3. This chain links TRGV3 with TRGJ1 or TRGJ2. CDR3 length: 15 residues. CDR1 is VTNTFY and CDR2 is YDVSTARD in the germline V gene (reference sequence). Trimming cost V 0 bases and J 2 bases; bases outside gene matches: 7. The CDR3 region is CATWDRPLYYYKKLF. The CDR3 bases are TGTGCCACCTGGGACAGGCCCCTCTATTATTATAAGAAACTCTTT.

This clone was picked up a small number of times. One end of the junction does not line up with germline, which may come from a read error. The gene calls are TRGV4 and TRGJ1 or TRGJ2. Germline V gives CDR1 EGSTGY, CDR2 YDSYTSSV. The CDR3 contains 11 residues. The DNA of the CDR3 is TGTGCCACCTGGAATGGGCAAAAGAAACTCTTT. This sequence encodes CATWNGQKKLF.

This clone is labeled medium-sized. Additional DNA sequences in this sample encode the identical CDR3. The rearrangement joins TRGV9 to TRGJ1 or TRGJ2. J was trimmed by 0 bases and V by 1 base; bases with no gene match: 3. The CDR3 is made up of 14 amino acids. Germline V lookup: CDR1 GITISATS, CDR2 ISYDGTV (reference sequence). CDR3 protein: CALWEVPNYYKKLF. The DNA of the CDR3 is TGTGCCTTGTGGGAGGTCCCGAATTATTATAAGAAACTCTTT.

The gene calls are TRGV9 and TRGJ1 or TRGJ2. V was pared by 0 bases and J by 2 bases, with 4 bases of the junction left unmatched. Per the germline V gene, CDR1 is GITISATS and CDR2 is ISYDGTV (reference sequence). The CDR3 loop spans 14 amino acids. CDR3 sequence (DNA): TGTGCCTTGTGGGAGGTGGCCTATTATTATAAGAAACTCTTT. Translating it yields CALWEVAYYYKKLF.

This clone qualifies as medium-sized. The chain has TRGV9 and TRGJ1 or TRGJ2. In germline, CDR1 is GITISATS, CDR2 ISYDGTV (reference sequence). With 4 bases clipped from V and 8 bases from J, the junction kept 11 bases outside the gene matches. The CDR3 contains 13 residues. CDR3 residues: CALWEPLGHKKLF. The DNA of the CDR3 is TGTGCCTTGTGGGAACCTCTTGGGCATAAGAAACTCTTT.

Points on this clone: Other DNA sequences of this sample code for an identical CDR3. This chain connects TRGV4 to TRGJP2. This CDR3 is built from 16 residues. The trim removed 4 bases at V and 2 bases at J, leaving 10 bases unmatched. Germline V gene sequence: CDR1 EGSTGY, CDR2 YDSYTSSV. CDR3 protein: CATWDGPGSSDWIKTF. The CDR3 DNA follows: TGTGCCACCTGGGACGGGCCGGGGAGTAGTGATTGGATCAAGACGTTT.

A word on this clone: One junction end disagrees with the germline gene, perhaps due to a read error. The chain couples TRGV5 to TRGJ1 or TRGJ2. The CDR3 runs 16 residues. Germline CDR1 is VINAFY and CDR2 is YDVSNSKD. CDR3 residues: CATWDRARKNFYKKLF. CDR3 coding DNA: TGTGCCACCTGGGACCGCGCGAGAAAAAATTTTTATAAGAAACTCTTT.

A few counts support this clone. The rearrangement links TRGV4 to TRGJ1 or TRGJ2. V gave up 9 bases and J gave up 5 bases; unmatched junction bases: 4. The CDR3 runs 10 residues. Germline CDR1 is EGSTGY and CDR2 is YDSYTSSV. The DNA of the CDR3 is TGTGCCACCCCCCATTATAAGAAACTCTTT. This gives the protein CATPHYKKLF.

In this sample, this clone turned up a few times. This chain connects TRGV3 to TRGJP2. In germline, CDR1 is VTNTFY, CDR2 YDVSTARD (reference sequence). Unmatched junction bases numbered 4, after V lost 0 bases and J lost 6 bases. This CDR3 comprises 14 residues. In DNA, the CDR3 is TGTGCCACCTGGGACAGGCATTGTGATTGGATCAAGACGTTT. Amino acids: CATWDRHCDWIKTF.

This clone is labeled medium-sized. This same CDR3 is encoded by further DNA sequences in the sample. V is TRGV9 and J is TRGJ1 or TRGJ2. From germline, CDR1 is GITISATS and CDR2 ISYDGTV (reference sequence). This CDR3 has 11 amino acids. V lost 1 base to trimming and J lost 10 bases; unmatched junction nucleotides: 4. The CDR3 region is CALWEVQKKLF. As DNA, the CDR3 is TGTGCCTTGTGGGAGGTACAAAAGAAACTCTTT.

In its sample, this clone ranks as medium-sized (0.01 to 0.1%). Different DNA sequences within this sample yield the same CDR3. The chain couples TRGV2 to TRGJ1 or TRGJ2. Germline V gene data show CDR1 as EGSNGY and CDR2 as YDSYNSKV. The trim removed 0 bases at V and 4 bases at J, leaving 3 bases unmatched. CDR3 length equals 13 residues. This CDR3 is CATWDGPYYKKLF. The CDR3 DNA reads as TGTGCCACCTGGGACGGGCCCTATTATAAGAAACTCTTT.

The sample holds a few counts of this clone. One end of the junction is discordant with germline, which a read error may explain. Other nucleotide sequences from this sample produce the same CDR3. The chain is built from TRGV4 and TRGJ1 or TRGJ2. This CDR3 has 11 residues. In germline, CDR1 is EGSTGY, CDR2 YDSYTSSV. For the CDR3, the DNA is TGTGCCACCTGGAATGGGGGGAAGAAACTCTTT. Its translation is CATWNGGKKLF.

As for this clone: The junction departs from the called germline gene at one end, perhaps through a read error. V is TRGV9 and J is TRGJ1 or TRGJ2. The CDR3 is made up of 17 amino acids. Germline lookup yields CDR1 GITISATS and CDR2 ISYDGTV (reference sequence). CDR3 DNA sequence: TGTGCCTTGTGGGACTTCACATCCCCGACGAATTATTATAAGAAGCTCTTT. It translates to CALWDFTSPTNYYKKLF.

Details on this clone: A read error may be the cause here, since a much bigger clone is one base away. V usage is TRGV9 and J usage is TRGJ1 or TRGJ2. Looked up from germline, CDR1 is GITISATS and CDR2 is ISYDGTV (reference sequence). The trim removed 3 bases at V and 0 bases at J, leaving 5 bases unmatched. This CDR3 is 14 amino acids long. CDR3: CALWELPNYYKKLF. The CDR3, as DNA: TGTGCCTTGTGGGAGCTCCCGAATTATTATAAGAAACTCTTT.

This clone was seen more than once but under ten times. A much larger clone is a single base away; this may be a read error. This chain connects TRGV3 to TRGJ1 or TRGJ2. Germline CDR1 and CDR2: VTNTFY and YDVSTARD (reference sequence). The V segment lost 1 base and the J segment 0 bases; nucleotides outside the gene matches: 3. There are 14 residues in the CDR3. CDR3 region: CATWDSRNYYKKLF. The CDR3 nucleotides read TGTGCCACCTGGGACAGCCGGAATTATTATAAGAAACTCTTT.

The chain carries TRGV3 and TRGJ1 or TRGJ2. The CDR3 runs to 12 residues. The trim removed 6 bases at V and 4 bases at J, leaving 6 bases unmatched. From germline, CDR1 is VTNTFY and CDR2 YDVSTARD (reference sequence). The CDR3 here is CATWTEYYKKLF. The DNA for the CDR3 is TGTGCCACCTGGACTGAATATTATAAGAAACTCTTT.

The rearrangement uses TRGV8 and TRGJ1 or TRGJ2. Germline V gene sequence: CDR1 VENAVY, CDR2 YDSYNSRV. The CDR3 has 13 amino acids. V lost 2 bases to trimming and J lost 3 bases; unmatched junction nucleotides: 4. The CDR3 loop is CATWDTPYYKKLF. DNA of the CDR3: TGTGCCACCTGGGATACCCCTTATTATAAGAAACTCTTT.